This T cell receptor beta chain was sequenced for a study of glioma-infiltrating T cells after dendritic cell vaccination. Broader study findings: Patients with more pretreatment TILs had longer time to progression and survival.

Profiling relied on immunoSEQ multiplex PCR, and the TCRdb table lists in-frame clones only, not all of them. The sample includes about 87,000 clones, 83% of them seen just once. There are 12 residues in the CDR3. V lost 8 bases to trimming and J lost 7 bases; unmatched junction nucleotides: 7. Germline CDR1 SGHVS, CDR2 FQNEAQ. Time point: after dendritic cell vaccination, including at tumor progression/relapse. On this clone itself: Its matching antigen is unknown.

The chain joins TRBV7-8 to TRBJ1-1; 7 nucleotides agree with TRBD1. The sample here was blood, taken after dendritic cell vaccination. The receptor was derived from a human donor with glioblastoma. CDR3 loop: CASRRGTDEAFF. As DNA, the CDR3 is TGTGCCAGCCGGCGAGGGACAGATGAAGCTTTCTTT.